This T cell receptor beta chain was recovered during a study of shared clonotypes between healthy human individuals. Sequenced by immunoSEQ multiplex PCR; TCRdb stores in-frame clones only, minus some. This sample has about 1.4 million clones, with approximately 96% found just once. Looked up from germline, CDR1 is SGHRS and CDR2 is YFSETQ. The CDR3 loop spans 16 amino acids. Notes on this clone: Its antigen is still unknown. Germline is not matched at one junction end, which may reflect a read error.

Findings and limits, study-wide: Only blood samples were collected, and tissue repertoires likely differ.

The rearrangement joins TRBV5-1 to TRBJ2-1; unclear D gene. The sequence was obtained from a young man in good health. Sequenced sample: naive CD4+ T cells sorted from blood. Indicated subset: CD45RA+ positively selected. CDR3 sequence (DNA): TGCGCCGGCAGCAACGCTAGGCTTGGAGCCTACAATGAGCAGTTCTTC. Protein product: CAGSNARLGAYNEQFF.